This entry describes one TCR beta chain. The repertoire was sequenced with immunoSEQ multiplex PCR; TCRdb's copy has only in-frame clones and lacks some. This table has roughly 700,000 clones, roughly 90% appearing once. The data were obtained in a study of shared T cell receptors in the human thymus. The CDR3 contains 15 residues. CDR1 MGHDK and CDR2 SYGVNS come from the germline V gene. V was clipped by 4 bases and J by 5 bases, with 17 bases between them. This sample also belongs to another study, concerning human thymus T cells.

The receptor's source is a boy under two years old with a congenital heart defect. The chain carries TRBV25-1 and TRBJ1-1, with D tentatively TRBD1 (6 bases). The source material was thymocytes. This chain's CDR3 is CASSGEGGRGTEAFF. The CDR3 DNA is TGTGCCAGCAGTGGGGAGGGAGGGAGGGGGACTGAAGCTTTCTTT.